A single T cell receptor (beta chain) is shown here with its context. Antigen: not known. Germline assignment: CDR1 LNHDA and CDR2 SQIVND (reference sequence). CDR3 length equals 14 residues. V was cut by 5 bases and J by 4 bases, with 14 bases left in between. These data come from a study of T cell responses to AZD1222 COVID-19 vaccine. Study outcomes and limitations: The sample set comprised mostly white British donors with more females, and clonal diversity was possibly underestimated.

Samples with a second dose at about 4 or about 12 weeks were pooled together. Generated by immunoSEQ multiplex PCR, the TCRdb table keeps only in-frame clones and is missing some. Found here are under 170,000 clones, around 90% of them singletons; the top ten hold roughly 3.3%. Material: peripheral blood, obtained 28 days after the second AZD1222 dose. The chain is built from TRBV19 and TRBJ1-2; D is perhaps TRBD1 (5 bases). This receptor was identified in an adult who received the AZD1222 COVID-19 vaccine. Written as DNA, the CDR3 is TGTGCCAGTAGTCCCGGGCGGGGCGGCTATGGCTACACCTTC. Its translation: CASSPGRGGYGYTF.